In this sample, the clone carrying this T cell receptor beta chain turned up a few times. V trimming: 0 bases; J trimming: 2 bases; junction bases outside the gene matches: 11. The length of the CDR3 is 17 residues. Germline assignment: CDR1 SGHRS and CDR2 YFSETQ. The data originate from a study of T-cell reconstitution after alpha-beta-depleted transplantation in children. Unique molecular identifiers were incorporated into the prepared TCRbeta library. TCRdb re-called the PCR reads through MiXCR, storing one row per CDR3 protein. This table has around 250,000 distinct CDR3 sequences, over 8% appearing once.

This clonotype originated in a human donor who donated a stem cell graft to a child with SCID. This chain links TRBV5-1 with TRBJ2-7, with TRBD2 matching 7 bases. The starting material was PBMCs from the stem cell graft donor, obtained from the stem cell graft. CDR3 loop: CASSLASGGGRAYEQYF. The CDR3 bases are TGCGCCAGCAGCTTGGCTTCGGGCGGGGGTAGGGCCTACGAGCAGTACTTC.